Presented here are 22 T cell receptor beta chains from one specimen sequenced in a study of blood T cell repertoires in COVID-19. Generated by immunoSEQ multiplex PCR, the TCRdb table keeps only in-frame clones and is missing some. The sample contains about 270,000 clones, roughly 90% of which appear only once. Sequencing was done on a sample of PBMCs or T cells enriched from blood (not recorded which). Receptors originate from a woman aged 45-65 years who had recovered from COVID-19.

This chain connects TRBV19 to TRBJ1-4; D is possibly TRBD1 (5 bases). Trimming stripped 5 bases from V and 3 bases from J, with 13 bases between. CDR3 length: 15 amino acids. The germline gives CDR1 LNHDA, CDR2 SQIVND (reference sequence). CDR3 in DNA: TGTGCCAGTAGTCCGGGGGAGGCGGCTAATGAAAAACTGTTTTTT. Protein: CASSPGEAANEKLFF.

In nucleotides, the CDR3 is TGTGCCAGCAGCTTAGATGCGGGGAGCTTTGAAAAACTGTTTTTT. This sequence encodes CASSLDAGSFEKLFF. The chain uses TRBV11-2 and TRBJ1-4; unclear D gene. V dropped 0 bases and J dropped 7 bases, with 12 bases sitting between them. Germline V lookup: CDR1 SGHAT, CDR2 FQNNGV. There are 15 residues in the CDR3.

The V call is TRBV11-3, the J call TRBJ2-1, with TRBD2 as a possible D gene (5 bases). Germline-derived CDR1 and CDR2 are SGHNT and YENEEA. CDR3 length equals 13 residues. Trimming pared 0 bases from V and 7 bases from J, leaving 7 bases between. The CDR3 bases are TGTGCCAGCAGCTTAGAGGGAGCTAATGAGCAGTTCTTC. It translates to CASSLEGANEQFF. Together with reference TRBV11-3 and TRBJ2-1, the CDR3 gives the full variable domain: EAGVVQSPRYKIIEKKQPVAFWCNPISGHNTLYWYLQNLGQGPELLIRYENEEAVDDSQLPKDRFSAERLKGVDSTLKIQPAELGDSAVYLCASSLEGANEQFFGPGTRLTVL.

The chain employs TRBV7-2 and TRBJ1-1; D might be TRBD1 (6 bases). V dropped 3 bases and J dropped 0 bases, with 17 bases sitting between them. CDR3 length: 17 residues. The germline gives CDR1 SGHTA, CDR2 FQGNSA. The CDR3: CASSLGGGARMNTEAFF. CDR3 sequence (DNA): TGTGCCAGCAGCTTGGGAGGGGGTGCCCGCATGAACACTGAAGCTTTCTTT. Based on the CDR3 plus reference TRBV7-2 and TRBJ1-1, the full variable domain is GAGVSQSPSNKVTEKGKDVELRCDPISGHTALYWYRQSLGQGLEFLIYFQGNSAPDKSGLPSDRFSAERTGGSVSTLTIQRTQQEDSAVYLCASSLGGGARMNTEAFFGQGTRLTVV.

This rearrangement joins TRBV28 to TRBJ2-1; TRBD2 matches at 10 bases. Trimming cost V 6 bases and J 6 bases; bases outside gene matches: 14. The CDR3 consists of 17 residues. CDR1 and CDR2 (germline): MDHEN, SYDVKM. CDR3 DNA sequence: TGTGCCAGCAGGACCCACTGGTTAGCGGGAGGTTCCAATGAGCAGTTCTTC. This gives the protein CASRTHWLAGGSNEQFF. The full variable domain, in which reference TRBV28 and TRBJ2-1 provide the parts outside the CDR3, is DVKVTQSSRYLVKRTGEKVFLECVQDMDHENMFWYRQDPGLGLRLIYFSYDVKMKEKGDIPEGYSVSREKKERFSLILESASTNQTSMYLCASRTHWLAGGSNEQFFGPGTRLTVL.

The chain employs TRBV4-2 and TRBJ2-7; no reliable D call. The CDR3 runs 14 residues. V lost 0 bases to trimming and J lost 3 bases, with 9 bases between them. The germline gives CDR1 LGHNA, CDR2 YNFKEQ. The CDR3 here is CASSQETRYYEQYF. In nucleotides, the CDR3 is TGTGCCAGCAGCCAAGAAACCCGGTACTACGAGCAGTACTTC.

The table lists this clone with a few counts. The chain links TRBV24-1 to TRBJ1-4, with 8 bases that match TRBD1. The CDR3 contains 17 residues. With V trimmed by 3 bases and J by 4 bases, 9 bases remained unmatched. CDR1 is KGHDR, CDR2 SFDVKD, per germline. The CDR3 coding sequence is TGTGCCACCAGTGATCCGACCCAGGGGGCGAGTAATGAAAAACTGTTTTTT. Its protein is CATSDPTQGASNEKLFF.

The chain employs TRBV28 and TRBJ1-5, with 8 bases identical to TRBD1. CDR1 MDHEN and CDR2 SYDVKM come from the germline V gene. The CDR3 has 16 residues. The V gene end was trimmed by 4 bases and the J gene end by 6 bases; junction bases not matched to a gene: 11. CDR3 residues: CASSYQAGGIGQPQHF. The CDR3, as DNA: TGTGCCAGCAGTTACCAGGCAGGGGGCATAGGTCAGCCCCAGCATTTT.

The rearrangement links TRBV24-1 to TRBJ2-2; tentative D call: TRBD1 (6 bases). CDR3 size: 16 residues. V was clipped by 3 bases and J by 6 bases, with 16 bases between them. Germline CDR1 is KGHDR and CDR2 is SFDVKD. The CDR3 nucleotides read TGTGCCACCAGTGATCCGAGACAGGCGTTCGCCGGGGAGCTGTTTTTT. This translates into CATSDPRQAFAGELFF.

The genes are TRBV6-2 or TRBV6-3 and TRBJ1-2, with 7 bases fitting TRBD1. V lost 5 bases, J lost 8 bases, and 11 bases stayed unmatched. The length of the CDR3 is 14 residues. The germline CDR1 and CDR2 sequences are MNHEY and SVGEGT. CDR3 sequence: CASSPDRQRGGYTF. The CDR3 DNA sequence: TGTGCCAGCAGTCCGGACAGGCAACGAGGGGGCTACACCTTC.

This chain joins TRBV28 and TRBJ2-2; TRBD1 might be the D (5 bases). Per germline, CDR1 MDHEN and CDR2 SYDVKM. This CDR3 spans 14 amino acids. Deletions cut 6 bases from V and 3 bases from J, with 11 bases between. CDR3 nucleotide sequence: TGTGCCAGCAGCCGACAGTTATACACCGGGGAGCTGTTTTTT. Translation: CASSRQLYTGELFF. Full variable domain (missing parts from reference TRBV28 and TRBJ2-2): DVKVTQSSRYLVKRTGEKVFLECVQDMDHENMFWYRQDPGLGLRLIYFSYDVKMKEKGDIPEGYSVSREKKERFSLILESASTNQTSMYLCASSRQLYTGELFFGEGSRLTVL.

The chain couples TRBV5-1 to TRBJ1-1; D perhaps matches TRBD1 (6 bases). V was cut by 2 bases and J by 5 bases, with 13 bases left in between. CDR3 size: 14 residues. The germline CDR1 and CDR2 sequences are SGHRS and YFSETQ. The CDR3 coding sequence is TGCGCCAGCAGCTTACGGGCCAGGGGAACTGAAGCTTTCTTT. This sequence encodes CASSLRARGTEAFF.

The chain combines TRBV9 with TRBJ2-7; 7 bases map to TRBD2. Per germline, CDR1 SGDLS and CDR2 YYNGEE. J gave up 2 bases and V 4 bases, and 12 bases lay outside the gene matches. The CDR3 totals 16 residues. The CDR3 reads CASSTTGGAFAYEQYF. DNA of the CDR3: TGTGCCAGCAGCACCACGGGGGGAGCGTTTGCCTACGAGCAGTACTTC.

CDR3: CASSLDSVSNYEQYF. The CDR3 bases are TGTGCCAGCAGCTTAGATTCTGTGAGCAACTACGAGCAGTACTTC. The chain recombines TRBV11-3 with TRBJ2-7; no firm D call. V was clipped by 0 bases and J by 3 bases, with 12 bases between them. Per the germline V gene, CDR1 is SGHNT and CDR2 is YENEEA. The CDR3 sequence is 15 residues long.

This chain joins TRBV2 and TRBJ1-5; D not certain. V dropped 6 bases and J dropped 0 bases, with 12 bases sitting between them. From germline, CDR1 is SNHLY and CDR2 FYNNEI. This CDR3 region has 15 residues. The CDR3 reads CASRKENNSNQPQHF. In DNA, the CDR3 is TGTGCCAGCAGGAAAGAGAATAATAGCAATCAGCCCCAGCATTTT.

The rearrangement joins TRBV20-1 to TRBJ1-1; 7 bases align to TRBD1. There are 10 residues in the CDR3. Germline CDR1 and CDR2: DFQATT and SNEGSKA (reference sequence). J was trimmed by 11 bases and V by 6 bases; bases with no gene match: 6. The CDR3 is CSAEQGWAFF. DNA for the CDR3: TGCAGTGCGGAACAGGGGTGGGCTTTCTTT.

The CDR3 coding sequence is TGTGCCAGCAGCTTAGGTAGCGGGGGGGCCTACGAGCAGTACTTC. The encoded protein is CASSLGSGGAYEQYF. The chain employs TRBV7-9 and TRBJ2-7; 11 bases line up with TRBD2. CDR3 length: 15 amino acids. Germline V gene data show CDR1 as SEHNR and CDR2 as FQNEAQ (reference sequence). V lost 1 base and J lost 2; bases outside the gene matches: 1.

This clone has just one count. The chain uses TRBV28 and TRBJ1-3, with a weak D call TRBD1 (6 bases). The ends were cut back, 6 bases at V and 5 bases at J, with 17 bases in the middle. CDR1 and CDR2 from the germline V gene are MDHEN and SYDVKM. The CDR3 consists of 15 residues. Here the CDR3 DNA reads TGTGCCAGCAGGGCAGGACAGAATATTAGAAACACCATATATTTT. It yields the protein CASRAGQNIRNTIYF.

This chain links TRBV11-2 with TRBJ2-5, with 11 bases aligning to TRBD2. The J segment lost 2 bases and the V segment lost 5 bases, leaving 16 bases of the junction unmatched. Germline CDR1 reads SGHAT; CDR2 reads FQNNGV. This CDR3 contains 19 residues. Here the CDR3 DNA reads TGTGCCAGCAGCCCCCGGTTAATAGCGGGAGGGCCGGGGCAAGAGACCCAGTACTTC. Amino acid sequence: CASSPRLIAGGPGQETQYF. Supplemented by reference TRBV11-2 and TRBJ2-5, the full variable domain reads EAGVAQSPRYKIIEKRQSVAFWCNPISGHATLYWYQQILGQGPKLLIQFQNNGVVDDSQLPKDRFSAERLKGVDSTLKIQPAKLEDSAVYLCASSPRLIAGGPGQETQYFGPGTRLLVL.

The chain joins TRBV24-1 to TRBJ2-7; 14 positions match TRBD2. The CDR3 runs 17 residues. In germline, CDR1 is KGHDR, CDR2 SFDVKD. The V segment lost 3 bases and the J segment 5 bases; nucleotides outside the gene matches: 8. The CDR3 region is CATSDGTSGSLFDEQYF. The CDR3 DNA reads TGTGCCACCAGTGATGGGACTAGCGGGAGTTTGTTTGACGAGCAGTACTTC.

The chain uses TRBV29-1 and TRBJ2-5, with 7 bases identical to TRBD2. Germline assignment: CDR1 SQVTM and CDR2 ANQGSEA. V lost 3 bases and J lost 3; bases outside the gene matches: 7. The CDR3 loop spans 14 amino acids. The CDR3 sequence: CSVDLGLGKETQYF. The CDR3 DNA sequence: TGCAGCGTTGACCTCGGACTAGGAAAAGAGACCCAGTACTTC.

V is TRBV2 and J is TRBJ2-7, with TRBD1 identical over 8 bases. Germline values: CDR1 SNHLY, CDR2 FYNNEI. The V and J ends lost 10 bases and 6 bases, in that order; junction bases with no gene match: 14. CDR3 length: 14 amino acids. CDR3 in amino acids: CATQFGTGLTEQYF. In nucleotides, the CDR3 is TGTGCCACACAATTCGGGACAGGTTTGACCGAGCAGTACTTC. Complete variable domain (other parts from reference TRBV2 and TRBJ2-7): EPEVTQTPSHQVTQMGQEVILRCVPISNHLYFYWYRQILGQKVEFLVSFYNNEISEKSEIFDDQFSVERPDGSNFTLKIRSTKLEDSAMYFCATQFGTGLTEQYFGPGTRLTVT.